This TCR beta chain was sequenced during a study of T cell repertoires in cytomegalovirus infection. Study as a whole: Indications came from public TCR beta signatures; they pointed to CMV infection and to a matching HLA type. Study-level points and caveats: Ex vivo responses were dominated by HLA-C-restricted CMV-specific TCR beta clonotypes. People with CMV and the relevant HLA were identified by cumulative public TCR beta family frequency.

Germline V lookup: CDR1 SGHVS, CDR2 FNYEAQ. The CDR3 is made up of 14 amino acids. One entry per CDR3 protein, called by TCRdb with MiXCR from the reads. The sample includes roughly 760,000 distinct CDR3 sequences, approximately 40% of them seen just once. Note on this clonotype: The antigen remains undetermined. One end of the junction fails to match germline, which may point to a read error.

Sequencing input: PBMCs. This receptor was taken from a human donor in good health (CMV status not recorded). Some clones in this sample may be carry-over from other donors' samples. The chain recombines TRBV7-6 with TRBJ2-1; 11 nucleotides align to TRBD2. The CDR3 reads CASSPTSGTYEQLF. The DNA of the CDR3 is TGTGCTAGCAGCCCGACTAGCGGGACCTATGAGCAGTTATTC.